This TCR beta chain was identified during a study of blood T cells in healthy people across ages. The germline V and J ends were trimmed by 0 bases and 4 bases, with 10 bases remaining between them. This CDR3 has 14 amino acids. Germline V gene sequence: CDR1 SGHRS, CDR2 YFSETQ. Using a J-beta primer mix together with a sample-barcoded 5' primer, a second PCR was run for about 6 to 12 cycles. Every cDNA molecule carried a tag from a template-switch adaptor bearing 12 random nucleotides. TCRdb analysed the 5' RACE reads with MiXCR anew, one entry per CDR3 protein. Of 700,000 to 900,000 distinct CDR3 sequences listed, 20% to 30% are singletons. This clonotype was counted a few times. Its antigen is currently unknown. Points from the study as a whole: Long-lived donors exceeded aged donors in naive CD4+ cells and diversity.

These data were likewise used in another study, on T cells of mothers and their children. That work adds: Sequencing got over 9.5 million TCR beta CDR3 reads from each mother and several million from each child.

The sequencing sample was made of blood. The rearrangement joins TRBV5-1 to TRBJ1-1, with a possible D match to TRBD1 (6 bases). The sequence derives from a boy between 5 and 17 years old in good health. The CDR3 loop reads CASSLGGRSTEAFF. The CDR3 bases are TGCGCCAGCAGCTTGGGGGGGCGGAGCACTGAAGCTTTCTTT.